The rows below give T cell receptor beta chains drawn from one sample of a study of cytomegalovirus exposure and HLA in healthy donors. Measured with immunoSEQ multiplex PCR; TCRdb has only the in-frame clones, and not every one. There are approximately 150,000 clones in the sample; 87% occur only once, and roughly 1.5% lies in the top ten. What was sequenced was PBMCs. The receptors originated from a woman aged 30 to 39 in good health and CMV-seronegative. CDR3s include the opening cysteine and the closing phenylalanine or tryptophan. The order of the fields is V gene, D gene, J gene, CDR3 protein. The D gene is left open where the match is weak.

v_call: TRBV4-1; d_call: -; j_call: TRBJ1-6; cdr3_aa: CASSQGGGSSNSPLHF
v_call: TRBV21-1; d_call: -; j_call: TRBJ1-5; cdr3_aa: CASSKVLRGGQPQHF
v_call: TRBV11-3; d_call: -; j_call: TRBJ2-1; cdr3_aa: CASSLNSLHYNEQFF
v_call: TRBV4-3; d_call: TRBD1; j_call: TRBJ1-4; cdr3_aa: CASSQGQGEEKLFF
v_call: TRBV11-2; d_call: -; j_call: TRBJ1-1; cdr3_aa: CASSFGSQVQAFF
v_call: TRBV6-5; d_call: -; j_call: TRBJ1-5; cdr3_aa: CASSYSGLQNQPQHF
v_call: TRBV6-1; d_call: TRBD1; j_call: TRBJ1-1; cdr3_aa: CASSEGAGGNTEAFF
v_call: TRBV2; d_call: -; j_call: TRBJ2-5; cdr3_aa: CASSAQGTETQYF
v_call: TRBV5-1; d_call: -; j_call: TRBJ2-7; cdr3_aa: CASSLVVGPHYEQYF
v_call: TRBV5-1; d_call: -; j_call: TRBJ1-4; cdr3_aa: CASSRRGGKDEKLFF
v_call: TRBV5-1; d_call: TRBD1; j_call: TRBJ2-2; cdr3_aa: CASSAGQGAPGELFF
v_call: TRBV5-1; d_call: -; j_call: TRBJ1-5; cdr3_aa: CASSPNGVSGNQPQHF
v_call: TRBV5-1; d_call: TRBD2; j_call: TRBJ2-7; cdr3_aa: CASSVRGGTYEQYF
v_call: TRBV6-5; d_call: -; j_call: TRBJ2-3; cdr3_aa: CASSYSNTPSTDTQYF
v_call: TRBV7-2; d_call: -; j_call: TRBJ1-2; cdr3_aa: CASSFRGGSGAGDYGYTF
v_call: TRBV18; d_call: TRBD1; j_call: TRBJ2-7; cdr3_aa: CASSLPDRGKYEQYF
v_call: TRBV18; d_call: TRBD1; j_call: TRBJ2-2; cdr3_aa: CASSPLTGEELFF
v_call: TRBV5-1; d_call: -; j_call: TRBJ1-1; cdr3_aa: CASSLTGLNTEAFF
v_call: TRBV5-1; d_call: -; j_call: TRBJ1-1; cdr3_aa: CASRGAWTMNTEAFF
v_call: TRBV4-1; d_call: -; j_call: TRBJ1-5; cdr3_aa: CASSQEGGAQPQHF
v_call: TRBV6-6; d_call: TRBD1; j_call: TRBJ1-1; cdr3_aa: CASRLGTANMNTEAFF
v_call: TRBV27; d_call: TRBD1; j_call: TRBJ1-1; cdr3_aa: CASSFSRPGQMNTEAFF
v_call: TRBV6-1; d_call: -; j_call: TRBJ1-3; cdr3_aa: CASSELIGGAGNTIYF
v_call: TRBV6-5; d_call: -; j_call: TRBJ1-4; cdr3_aa: CASRQGLNEKLFF
v_call: TRBV7-9; d_call: -; j_call: TRBJ2-1; cdr3_aa: CASSFDNQIYNEQFF
v_call: TRBV5-1; d_call: TRBD1; j_call: TRBJ1-1; cdr3_aa: CASSAGTGNTEAFF
v_call: TRBV4-2; d_call: -; j_call: TRBJ1-2; cdr3_aa: CASSQEDTNYGYTF
v_call: TRBV14; d_call: -; j_call: TRBJ1-4; cdr3_aa: CASSPQAGEKLFF
v_call: TRBV27; d_call: -; j_call: TRBJ1-1; cdr3_aa: CASKKRVKTGSMNTEAFF
v_call: TRBV30; d_call: -; j_call: TRBJ1-1; cdr3_aa: CAWSNPGLREEAFF
v_call: TRBV7-2; d_call: TRBD2; j_call: TRBJ2-3; cdr3_aa: CANIAGSNTDTQYF
v_call: TRBV11-2; d_call: -; j_call: TRBJ2-2; cdr3_aa: CASSSQGFGELFF
v_call: TRBV19; d_call: -; j_call: TRBJ1-2; cdr3_aa: CASTLTANYGYTF
v_call: TRBV27; d_call: TRBD2; j_call: TRBJ2-1; cdr3_aa: CASSLSGGGVNEQFF
v_call: TRBV19; d_call: TRBD1; j_call: TRBJ1-1; cdr3_aa: CATKIGTGGTEAFF
v_call: TRBV19; d_call: -; j_call: TRBJ1-1; cdr3_aa: CASSLRGGTTEAFF
v_call: TRBV6-6; d_call: -; j_call: TRBJ1-2; cdr3_aa: CASSYARQEANYGYTF
v_call: TRBV18; d_call: TRBD2; j_call: TRBJ2-1; cdr3_aa: CASSPWNGGSPYNEQFF
v_call: TRBV27; d_call: -; j_call: TRBJ2-5; cdr3_aa: CASSPTRTTQYQETQYF
v_call: TRBV11-2; d_call: TRBD1; j_call: TRBJ1-2; cdr3_aa: CASSLVTWTGNGYTF
v_call: TRBV9; d_call: TRBD1; j_call: TRBJ2-1; cdr3_aa: CASSVTRDRLYNEQFF
v_call: TRBV11-2; d_call: TRBD1; j_call: TRBJ1-2; cdr3_aa: CASSLFRTGGFTF
v_call: TRBV18; d_call: -; j_call: TRBJ1-5; cdr3_aa: CASSPPGGFQPQHF
v_call: TRBV11-3; d_call: TRBD1; j_call: TRBJ2-1; cdr3_aa: CASSPDRVIVNEQFF
v_call: TRBV5-6; d_call: -; j_call: TRBJ1-1; cdr3_aa: CASSSEDRVNTEAFF